The rows below give T cell receptor beta chains drawn from one sample of a study of identical twins. TCRdb independently ran MiXCR on the 5' RACE reads; one entry per CDR3 protein. The sample has 1.5 million to 2 million distinct CDR3 sequences; 32% are singletons. Sample: cord blood. All receptors derive from a newborn girl in good health. The CDR3 runs from the conserved cysteine through the conserved F or W. Fields, in order: CDR3 DNA, CDR3 protein, V gene, D gene, J gene, clone size. The D gene is left open where the match is weak. Only some rows state a clone size, as once, few, many or a class for expanded clones.

TGCAGCACCCTGGGGGGGGCGGCTGGCTACACCTTC,CSTLGGAAGYTF,TRBV29-1,NA,TRBJ1-2,NA
TGTGCCAGCAGCTTAGATACCCCAGCGGGGATCCAAGAGACCCAGTACTTC,CASSLDTPAGIQETQYF,TRBV11-2,TRBD2,TRBJ2-5,once
TGTGCCAGCAGCGGTCCTCCGGGACTAGCGGGTTGGGGTATATCCTACAATGAGCAGTACTTC,CASSGPPGLAGWGISYNEQYF,TRBV9,TRBD2,TRBJ2-7,NA
TGCAGTGCCCCCAGCGGGTTCAGGACAGATACGCAGTATTTT,CSAPSGFRTDTQYF,TRBV20-1,NA,TRBJ2-3,few
TGTGCCAGCAGCTTTCGGGGGGGGTACCCGGGAGCGGGCTACAATGAGCAGTTCTTC,CASSFRGGYPGAGYNEQFF,TRBV5-6,TRBD2,TRBJ2-1,NA
TGTGCCAGCATCCAGGGGACCGACTATGGCTACACCTTC,CASIQGTDYGYTF,TRBV7-9,NA,TRBJ1-2,NA
TGCAGCGTAGACAGGGCCCGTATGTCTGAAGCTTTCTTT,CSVDRARMSEAFF,TRBV29-1,TRBD1,TRBJ1-1,few
TGCAGGGCAGAGGGGCCGAGCTCCTACAATGAGCAGTTCTTC,CRAEGPSSYNEQFF,TRBV20-1,NA,TRBJ2-1,NA
TGTGCCAGCAGCGTAGCGTCCGACATAGTAAATGAGCAGTACTTC,CASSVASDIVNEQYF,TRBV9,NA,TRBJ2-4,NA
TGCGCCAGCAGCTTGCCTAGCGGGGGGTACACCGGGGAGCTGTTTTTT,CASSLPSGGYTGELFF,TRBV5-1,TRBD2,TRBJ2-2,NA
TGCGCCAGCAGCCAATCCCCAGGGGGGAATGAAAAACTGTTTTTT,CASSQSPGGNEKLFF,TRBV4-1,TRBD1,TRBJ1-4,few
TGTGCCAGCAGTTACTCGATCCCCGAAGGGGGCGGGGAAAGGGGGGGCACAGATACGCAGTATTTT,CASSYSIPEGGGERGGTDTQYF,TRBV6-5,NA,TRBJ2-3,few
TGCAGTGCTAGATTCACGAGACAGGGGGCCAATCAGCCCCAGCATTTT,CSARFTRQGANQPQHF,TRBV20-1,TRBD1,TRBJ1-5,NA
TGTGCCAGCATCCGGGGGAGAGGCGATTACAATGAGCAGTTCTTC,CASIRGRGDYNEQFF,TRBV28,NA,TRBJ2-1,many
TGTGCCAGCAGTACCGGGACAGGGAACTACGAGCAGTACTTC,CASSTGTGNYEQYF,TRBV3-1,TRBD1,TRBJ2-7,many
TGTGCCAGCAGCGTAAGCTACCCTGGAAACACCATATATTTT,CASSVSYPGNTIYF,TRBV9,NA,TRBJ1-3,NA
TGCGCCAGCAGATCGTTCAACAGGGAACAAGAGACCCAGTACTTC,CASRSFNREQETQYF,TRBV5-1,NA,TRBJ2-5,few
TGTGCCACCAGAGAGGGACAGGGAGAGACCCAGTACTTC,CATREGQGETQYF,TRBV15,TRBD1,TRBJ2-5,NA
TGTGCCAGCAGCCAAGTAAAGGGTGGGGCTTTCTTT,CASSQVKGGAFF,TRBV3-1,NA,TRBJ1-1,NA
TGTGCCAGCAGCTCCCACAGGGCCAGAGAGACCCAGTACTTC,CASSSHRARETQYF,TRBV6-6,NA,TRBJ2-5,NA
TGCAGTGCTAGCCGTAACTATGTCTACACCTTC,CSASRNYVYTF,TRBV20-1,NA,TRBJ1-2,NA
TGTGCCAGCAGCTTAGTGAAGGGCTTGGGCACTGAAGCTTTCTTT,CASSLVKGLGTEAFF,TRBV11-2,NA,TRBJ1-1,NA
TGCGCCAGCAGACAGGTGCTCTCCTACGAGCAGTACTTC,CASRQVLSYEQYF,TRBV5-1,NA,TRBJ2-7,NA
TGTGCCAGCAGCTTAGCGGGCGCAAACTCCTACAATGAGCAGTTCTTC,CASSLAGANSYNEQFF,TRBV7-2,NA,TRBJ2-1,NA
TGTGCCAGCAGTTTAGGGATCGGCCTGGGACTACAGGAGCAGTTCTTC,CASSLGIGLGLQEQFF,TRBV27,TRBD2,TRBJ2-1,few
TGCAGCGTTGACAGGGAGAACACTGAAGCTTTCTTT,CSVDRENTEAFF,TRBV29-1,NA,TRBJ1-1,many
TGCGCCAGCAGCTTAAACAGGGTCGGCTTTACTGAAGCTTTCTTT,CASSLNRVGFTEAFF,TRBV5-1,NA,TRBJ1-1,few
TGTGCCAGCAGTTTATCCATTTGGGACAGGGAAGGGTCAGATACGCAGTATTTT,CASSLSIWDREGSDTQYF,TRBV28,TRBD1,TRBJ2-3,NA
TGTGCCAGCAGTTTATCTGCGTGGACTAGCGGGATGTGGGGGGTTAATGAGCAGTACTTC,CASSLSAWTSGMWGVNEQYF,TRBV27,TRBD2,TRBJ2-7,NA
TGTGCCAGCCCCAGCCCGGCCCACAGCAAAAAGCAGTTCTTC,CASPSPAHSKKQFF,TRBV6-1,NA,TRBJ2-1,once
TGTGCCATCAGTGAGTCGGGGCGCGGCAGCCCCAACACTGAAGCTTTCTTT,CAISESGRGSPNTEAFF,TRBV10-3,NA,TRBJ1-1,NA
TGCAGCGTGACGACTAGGTTACACGCCGGGGAGCTGTTTTTT,CSVTTRLHAGELFF,TRBV29-1,NA,TRBJ2-2,NA
TGCGCCAGCAGCTTGTCCCGAAGGCCAGGGAGCTCCTACGAGCAGTACTTC,CASSLSRRPGSSYEQYF,TRBV5-1,NA,TRBJ2-7,few
TGTGCCAGCAGCCCCGGGACAGGCAGATCTAATGAAAAACTGTTTTTT,CASSPGTGRSNEKLFF,TRBV7-9,TRBD1,TRBJ1-4,few
TGCAGCGCTTCAGGACAGGGCGTCGAGCAGTACTTC,CSASGQGVEQYF,TRBV29-1,TRBD1,TRBJ2-7,many
TGCAGCGTTGAGATAGGGACAGGGATATACGAGCAGTACTTC,CSVEIGTGIYEQYF,TRBV29-1,TRBD1,TRBJ2-7,NA
TGTGCCAGCAGACGACAGTACCTCCATCAAGAGACCCAGTACTTC,CASRRQYLHQETQYF,TRBV27,NA,TRBJ2-5,NA
TGTGCCAGCAGTTTTCCCACTCGCCCCAGCCCAGATACGCAGTATTTT,CASSFPTRPSPDTQYF,TRBV12-3/TRBV12-4,NA,TRBJ2-3,NA
TGCAGTGCTAGAGATTTTGGGGGGGTCAACGAGCAGTACTTC,CSARDFGGVNEQYF,TRBV20-1,TRBD2,TRBJ2-7,few